This entry concerns a single T cell receptor beta chain. What it binds is unknown. It was from about 19,000 to 1,100,000 sorted cells, with 10%, 30% or 50% RNA, that naive CD8 libraries came. The data are from a study of molecular identifiers for immune sequencing clone quantification. Study-wide points: Molecules of identical TCR sharing a barcode could underestimate highly expanded clone sizes. One cell's worth of spiked Jurkat TCR RNA was reportedly detectable among roughly 1 million naive cells. Under 1% of molecules in naive cells, but over 98% of effector molecules, belonged to clones above 20 RNA copies.

The germline gives CDR1 KGHDR, CDR2 SFDVKD. V lost 4 bases to trimming and J lost 1 base, with 7 bases between them. The length of the CDR3 is 14 residues. TCRdb passed the PCR reads through MiXCR, listing each CDR3 protein once. The profile covers more than 50,000 distinct CDR3 sequences, with 15% to 20% appearing a single time and approximately 1.5% taken by the ten largest. The J gene is TRBJ1-5, the V gene TRBV24-1; the D is unclear. The receptor was derived from a human donor in good health. Some libraries in this study had Jurkat cell RNA spiked in. The sequenced sample was naive CD8+ T cells from blood, with Jurkat cell RNA spiked in. Subset given: FACS-sorted CD8+CD4-CCR7+CD45RA+ naive T cells. CDR3 residues: CATSEDESNQPQHF. CDR3 nucleotides: TGTGCCACCAGTGAAGACGAGAGCAATCAGCCCCAGCATTTT.